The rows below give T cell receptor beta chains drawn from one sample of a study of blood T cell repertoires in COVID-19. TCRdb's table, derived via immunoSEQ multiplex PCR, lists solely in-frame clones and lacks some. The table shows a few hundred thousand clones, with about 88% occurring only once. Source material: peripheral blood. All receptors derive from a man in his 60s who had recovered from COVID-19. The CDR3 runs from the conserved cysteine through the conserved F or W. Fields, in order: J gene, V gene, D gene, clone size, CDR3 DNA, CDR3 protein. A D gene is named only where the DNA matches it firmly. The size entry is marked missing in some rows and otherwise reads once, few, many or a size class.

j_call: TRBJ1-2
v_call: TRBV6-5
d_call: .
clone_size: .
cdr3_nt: TGTGCCAGCGGCCCGCTTGGGGGGGCTTGGTCAGGCTACACCTTC
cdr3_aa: CASGPLGGAWSGYTF

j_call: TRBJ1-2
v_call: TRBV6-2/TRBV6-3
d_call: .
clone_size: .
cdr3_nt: TGTGCCAGCAGTTACTACAGGTCTATAATATATGGCTACACCTTC
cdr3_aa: CASSYYRSIIYGYTF

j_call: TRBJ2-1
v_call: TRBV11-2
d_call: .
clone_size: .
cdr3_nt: TGTGCCAGCAGCTTAGATTGGGGGGGCCCCTACAATGAGCAGTTCTTC
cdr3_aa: CASSLDWGGPYNEQFF

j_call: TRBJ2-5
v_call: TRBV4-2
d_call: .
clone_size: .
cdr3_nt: TGTGCCAGCAGCCGGAACACGGGGCAAGAGACCCAGTACTTC
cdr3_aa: CASSRNTGQETQYF

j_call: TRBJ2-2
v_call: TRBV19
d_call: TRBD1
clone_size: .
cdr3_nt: TGTGCCAGTAGTATTCAGGGGGCTTGGACCGGGGAGCTGTTTTTT
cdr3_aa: CASSIQGAWTGELFF

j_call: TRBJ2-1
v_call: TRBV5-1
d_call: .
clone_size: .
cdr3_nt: TGCGCCAGCAGCTTGAACATTGGGCGGGGACTCAATGAGCAGTTCTTC
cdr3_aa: CASSLNIGRGLNEQFF

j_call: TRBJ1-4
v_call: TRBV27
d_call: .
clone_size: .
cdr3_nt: TGTGCCAGCAGTTTATCCCCGGGGATGGGGGGTGAAAAACTGTTTTTT
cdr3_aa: CASSLSPGMGGEKLFF

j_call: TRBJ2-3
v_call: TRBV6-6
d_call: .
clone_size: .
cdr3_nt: TGTGCCAGCAGGCACCCTAGCAGCACAGATACGCAGTATTTT
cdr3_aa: CASRHPSSTDTQYF

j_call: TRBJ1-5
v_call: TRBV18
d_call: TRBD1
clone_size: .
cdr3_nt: TGTGCCAGCTCAGGACAGGACAATCAGCCCCAGCATTTT
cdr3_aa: CASSGQDNQPQHF

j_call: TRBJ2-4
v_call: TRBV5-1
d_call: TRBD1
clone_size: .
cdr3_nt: TGCGCCAGCAGCTGGGGGACAGCCTCCGTCGGGATAAAAAACATTCAGTACTTC
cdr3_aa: CASSWGTASVGIKNIQYF

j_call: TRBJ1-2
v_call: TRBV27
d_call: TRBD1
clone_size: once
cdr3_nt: TGTGCCAGCAGCCCGACAGGGGGTGGCTACACCTTC
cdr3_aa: CASSPTGGGYTF

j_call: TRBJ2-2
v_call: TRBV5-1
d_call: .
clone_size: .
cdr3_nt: TGCGCCAGCCATAGGGCGGGAACGGACACCGGGGAGCTGTTTTTT
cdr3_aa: CASHRAGTDTGELFF

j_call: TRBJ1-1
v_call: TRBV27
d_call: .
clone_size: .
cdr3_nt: TGTGCCAGCAGTTTAGCCGCGACATATTACGCCACTGAAGCTTTCTTT
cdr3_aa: CASSLAATYYATEAFF

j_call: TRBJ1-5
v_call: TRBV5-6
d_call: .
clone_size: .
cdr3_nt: TGTGCCAGCAGCTTGGTACAGGATAGCAATCAGCCCCAGCATTTT
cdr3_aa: CASSLVQDSNQPQHF

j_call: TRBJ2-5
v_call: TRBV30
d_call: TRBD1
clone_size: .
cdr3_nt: TGTGCCTGGAGTCTGACAGGGTCTGTGGAGACCCAGTACTTC
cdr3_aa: CAWSLTGSVETQYF

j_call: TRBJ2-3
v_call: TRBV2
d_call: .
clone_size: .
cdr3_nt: TGTGCCAGCAGTGATGGGGCAGGGGGCACAGATACGCAGTATTTT
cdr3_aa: CASSDGAGGTDTQYF

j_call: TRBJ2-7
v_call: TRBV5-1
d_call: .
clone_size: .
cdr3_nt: TGCGCCAGCAGCGATTCAGGAACCTACGAGCAGTACTTC
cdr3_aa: CASSDSGTYEQYF

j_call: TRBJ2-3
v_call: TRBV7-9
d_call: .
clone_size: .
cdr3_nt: TGTGCCAGCAGCCCCGGGTCTAGCACAGATACGCAGTATTTT
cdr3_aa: CASSPGSSTDTQYF

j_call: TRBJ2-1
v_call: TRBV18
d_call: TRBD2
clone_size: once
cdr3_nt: TGTGCCAGCTCACCACCAAATAGCGGGGGCGTTAGCTCCTACAATGAGCAGTTCTTC
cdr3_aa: CASSPPNSGGVSSYNEQFF

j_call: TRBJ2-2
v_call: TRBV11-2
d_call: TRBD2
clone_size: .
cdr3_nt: TGTGCCAGCAGCCAAGCGGGGGGGGTCGCCGGGACTAACACCGGGGAGCTGTTTTTT
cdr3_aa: CASSQAGGVAGTNTGELFF

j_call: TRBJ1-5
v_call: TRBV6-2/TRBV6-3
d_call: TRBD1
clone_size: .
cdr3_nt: TGTGCCAGCAGCCCCGTTCAGGGACAGGGGTATAGCAATCAGCCCCAGCATTTT
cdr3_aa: CASSPVQGQGYSNQPQHF

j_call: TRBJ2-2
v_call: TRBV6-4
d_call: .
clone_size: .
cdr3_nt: TGTGCCAGCAGTGGGAGTTTAAGGGGCCATCTGAACACCGGGGAGCTGTTTTTT
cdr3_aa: CASSGSLRGHLNTGELFF

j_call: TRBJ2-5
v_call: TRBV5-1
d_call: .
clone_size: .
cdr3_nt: TGCGCCAGCCGCCTACAAGAGACCCAGTACTTC
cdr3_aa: CASRLQETQYF